The clone carrying this T cell receptor (beta chain) has just one count. In the original processing: Estimated nucleated cell counts came from reference gene primer amplification. Produced via immunoSEQ multiplex PCR; TCRdb's table is partial and in-frame only. Clonal size and the V and J genes are those of that table, whereas D and trimming came from the DNA. The profile shows fewer than 350,000 clones, roughly 90% of them singletons. This record comes from a study of blood T cell repertoires in COVID-19. Across the whole study: There were acute and convalescent COVID-19 samples, and they came from the United States, Italy and Spain.

The V gene's germline CDR1 is SGHNT and CDR2 YENEEA. The CDR3 runs to 12 residues. V lost 1 base to trimming and J lost 6 bases, with 5 bases between them. Enrolled during active infection, Seattle patients were then followed longitudinally. The chain employs TRBV11-3 and TRBJ2-3; the D is unclear. Specimen: peripheral blood. This sequence was found in a woman aged 55-69 years with COVID-19, enrolled during active disease. This chain's CDR3 is CASSLVADTQYF. In DNA, the CDR3 is TGTGCCAGCAGCTTAGTCGCGGATACGCAGTATTTT.